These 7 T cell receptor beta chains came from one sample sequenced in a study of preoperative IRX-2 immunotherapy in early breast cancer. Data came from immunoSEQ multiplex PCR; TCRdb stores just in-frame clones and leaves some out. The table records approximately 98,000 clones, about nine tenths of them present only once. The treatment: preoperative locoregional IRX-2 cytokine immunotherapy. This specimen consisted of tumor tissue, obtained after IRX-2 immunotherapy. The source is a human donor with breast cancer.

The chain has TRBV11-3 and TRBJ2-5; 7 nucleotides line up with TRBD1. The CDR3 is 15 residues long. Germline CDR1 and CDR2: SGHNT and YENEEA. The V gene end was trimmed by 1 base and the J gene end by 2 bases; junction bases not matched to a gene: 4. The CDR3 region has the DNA TGTGCCAGCAGCTTAGGGGCAGGGGGACAAGAGACCCAGTACTTC. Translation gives CASSLGAGGQETQYF.

This CDR3 reads CASTHIDWSGELFF. The DNA for the CDR3 is TGTGCCAGCACCCATATTGACTGGTCCGGGGAGCTGTTTTTT. V and J are TRBV11-1 and TRBJ2-2; D not resolved. Trimming took 7 bases from V and 6 from J, leaving 15 bases between them. The CDR3 totals 14 residues. Germline CDR1 is SGHAT and CDR2 is FQDESV (reference sequence).

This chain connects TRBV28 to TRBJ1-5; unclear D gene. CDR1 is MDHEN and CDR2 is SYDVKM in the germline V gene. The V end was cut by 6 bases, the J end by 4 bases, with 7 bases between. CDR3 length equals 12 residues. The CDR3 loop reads CASRSSNQPQHF. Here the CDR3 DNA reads TGTGCCAGCAGGTCGTCAAATCAGCCCCAGCATTTT.

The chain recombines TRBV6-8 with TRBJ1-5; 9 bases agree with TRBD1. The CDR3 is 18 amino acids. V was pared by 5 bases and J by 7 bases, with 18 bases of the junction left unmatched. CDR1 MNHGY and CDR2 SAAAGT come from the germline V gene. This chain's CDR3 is CASSPAPGQGRDGQPQHF. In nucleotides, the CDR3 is TGTGCCAGCAGTCCGGCTCCGGGACAGGGCCGCGATGGGCAGCCCCAGCATTTT.

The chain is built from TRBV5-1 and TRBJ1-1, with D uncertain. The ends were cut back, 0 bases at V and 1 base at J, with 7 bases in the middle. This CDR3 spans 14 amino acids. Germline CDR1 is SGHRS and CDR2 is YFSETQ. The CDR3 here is CASSLGVANTEAFF. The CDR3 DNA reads TGCGCCAGCAGCTTGGGCGTGGCGAACACTGAAGCTTTCTTT.

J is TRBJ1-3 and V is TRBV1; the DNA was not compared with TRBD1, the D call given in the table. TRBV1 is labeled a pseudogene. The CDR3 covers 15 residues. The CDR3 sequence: CASSQDHISGNTIYF. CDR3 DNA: TGCGCCAGCAGCCAAGATCACATCTCTGGAAACACCATATATTTT.

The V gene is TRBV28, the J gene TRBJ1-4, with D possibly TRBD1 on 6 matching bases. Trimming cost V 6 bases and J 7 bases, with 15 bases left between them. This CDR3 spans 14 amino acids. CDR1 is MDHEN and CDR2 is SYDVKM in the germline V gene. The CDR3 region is CASSPPDRPEKLFF. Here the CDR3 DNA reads TGTGCCAGCAGCCCTCCCGACAGGCCTGAAAAACTGTTTTTT. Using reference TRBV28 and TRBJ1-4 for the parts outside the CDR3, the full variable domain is DVKVTQSSRYLVKRTGEKVFLECVQDMDHENMFWYRQDPGLGLRLIYFSYDVKMKEKGDIPEGYSVSREKKERFSLILESASTNQTSMYLCASSPPDRPEKLFFGSGTQLSVL.